The source of this T cell receptor (beta chain) is a study of blood T cell repertoires in COVID-19. Produced via immunoSEQ multiplex PCR; TCRdb's table is partial and in-frame only. The data hold hundreds of thousands of clones, with roughly four fifths observed a single time. The length of the CDR3 is 13 residues. Trimming took off 3 bases at V and 6 bases at J, with 9 bases between the two ends. The rearrangement uses TRBV12-3 or TRBV12-4 and TRBJ2-1; D remains unclear. The source material was PBMCs or T cells enriched from blood (not recorded which). The receptor's source is a woman in her forties or fifties who had been exposed to COVID-19. The CDR3 DNA follows: TGTGCCAGCAGTTTGGTGTCAGTCAATGAGCAGTTCTTC. Translating it yields CASSLVSVNEQFF.